One and the same sample provided the 15 T cell receptor beta chains below, sequenced in a study of OX40 agonist ivuxolimab in advanced cancers. Data came from immunoSEQ multiplex PCR; TCRdb stores just in-frame clones and leaves some out. This sample yields 14,000 or so clones, of which about 77% are seen a single time; around a third belongs to the top ten. The sequencing here drew on CD4+ or CD8+ T cells sorted from blood, taken in a trial of the OX40 agonist ivuxolimab. These receptors were taken from an adult with an advanced solid tumor such as melanoma, head and neck, liver or kidney cancer.

DNA of the CDR3: TGTGCCAGCAGCTCCCCAGGCGAAAACTATGGCTACACCTTC. As protein: CASSSPGENYGYTF. This rearrangement joins TRBV7-3 to TRBJ1-2; D ambiguous. This CDR3 region has 14 residues. Deletions cut 4 bases from V and 2 bases from J, with 11 bases between. Germline CDR1 reads SGHTA; CDR2 reads FQGTGA. Variable domain in full (rest from reference TRBV7-3 and TRBJ1-2): GAGVSQTPSNKVTEKGKYVELRCDPISGHTALYWYRQSLGQGPEFLIYFQGTGAADDSGLPNDRFFAVRPEGSVSTLKIQRTERGDSAVYLCASSSPGENYGYTFGSGTRLTVV.

The CDR3 sequence is CATSSGEGQTYGYTF. CDR3 bases: TGTGCCACCTCTTCTGGTGAGGGACAAACCTATGGCTACACCTTC. This chain uses TRBV15 with TRBJ1-2; perhaps TRBD1 as D (6 bases). This CDR3 region has 15 residues. Per germline, CDR1 LNHNV and CDR2 YYDKDF (reference sequence). Trimming pared 8 bases from V and 4 bases from J, leaving 20 bases between.

The chain employs TRBV29-1 and TRBJ1-1; the match to TRBD1 covers 10 bases. The CDR3 has 12 residues. Per germline, CDR1 SQVTM and CDR2 ANQGSEA. V was pared by 3 bases and J by 5 bases, with 0 bases of the junction left unmatched. The CDR3 DNA is TGCAGCGTTGAGGGACAGGGGACTGAAGCTTTCTTT. This codes for CSVEGQGTEAFF.

V usage is TRBV28 and J usage is TRBJ1-4; D gene unclear. The germline V gene has CDR1 MDHEN and CDR2 SYDVKM. Trimming took off 4 bases at V and 0 bases at J, with 12 bases between the two ends. CDR3 length: 16 amino acids. CDR3 sequence: CASSSFFRATNEKLFF. CDR3 bases: TGTGCCAGCAGTTCTTTCTTCCGGGCAACTAATGAAAAACTGTTTTTT.

This clone was observed a single time. The chain employs TRBV15 and TRBJ1-6; 9 bases are shared with TRBD1. The J segment lost 7 bases and the V segment lost 6 bases, leaving 4 bases of the junction unmatched. This CDR3 spans 14 amino acids. Germline V gene data show CDR1 as LNHNV and CDR2 as YYDKDF (reference sequence). The CDR3 reads CATSFDRGNSPLHF. CDR3 nucleotide sequence: TGTGCCACCAGTTTCGACAGGGGGAATTCACCCCTCCACTTT.

The genes are TRBV13 and TRBJ2-5, with a weak D call TRBD1 (6 bases). This CDR3 has 14 amino acids. The germline gives CDR1 PRHDT, CDR2 FYEKMQ (reference sequence). V lost 5 bases to trimming and J lost 3 bases, with 13 bases between them. CDR3 loop: CASSRYREEETQYF. The CDR3 nucleotides are TGTGCCAGCAGCCGGTACAGGGAAGAAGAGACCCAGTACTTC.

The rearrangement links TRBV5-6 to TRBJ2-1, with D uncertain. Germline loops: CDR1 SGHDT, CDR2 YYEEEE. This CDR3 contains 15 residues. The V and J ends lost 3 bases and 8 bases respectively, with 18 bases between them. In DNA form, the CDR3 reads TGTGCCAGCAGCTACTCTGGGTGGGCCGGAGATGAGCAGTTCTTC. Encoded protein: CASSYSGWAGDEQFF.

This chain uses TRBV7-9 with TRBJ2-5, with D hard to call. This CDR3 contains 13 residues. Trimming shortened V by 5 bases and J by 1 base, and 8 bases separated the two germline ends. From germline, CDR1 is SEHNR and CDR2 FQNEAQ (reference sequence). In DNA form, the CDR3 reads TGTGCCAGCAGCCCCCAATCCCAAGAGACCCAGTACTTC. Amino acid sequence: CASSPQSQETQYF.

V and J are TRBV28 and TRBJ2-1; D call uncertain. V lost 1 base and J 4 bases, leaving 2 bases between the germline ends. Germline values: CDR1 MDHEN, CDR2 SYDVKM. The CDR3 consists of 12 residues. CDR3 sequence reads: CASSLSYNEQFF. CDR3 DNA sequence: TGTGCCAGCAGTTTATCGTACAATGAGCAGTTCTTC.

This clone was observed a single time. V and J are TRBV2 and TRBJ2-4; TRBD2 aligns across 11 bases. The V gene's germline CDR1 is SNHLY and CDR2 FYNNEI. After removal of 2 bases from V and 6 bases from J, the junction contained 6 bases not matched to a gene. This CDR3 comprises 16 residues. CDR3: CASSETSGGGGNIQYF. The CDR3 DNA reads TGTGCCAGCAGTGAAACTAGCGGGGGCGGTGGAAACATTCAGTACTTC.

CDR3 sequence reads: CASRSSGGAGNTIYF. In DNA, the CDR3 is TGTGCCAGCAGATCCTCAGGGGGTGCTGGAAACACCATATATTTT. V and J are TRBV27 and TRBJ1-3, with TRBD1 matching 7 bases. The J segment lost 2 bases and the V segment lost 6 bases, leaving 7 bases of the junction unmatched. CDR3 length: 15 amino acids. Looked up from germline, CDR1 is MNHEY and CDR2 is SMNVEV (reference sequence).

The genes are TRBV27 and TRBJ2-2; 10 bases are shared with TRBD2. V lost 0 bases and J lost 2; bases outside the gene matches: 3. Germline CDR1 and CDR2: MNHEY and SMNVEV (reference sequence). This CDR3 has 17 residues. CDR3 DNA: TGTGCCAGCAGTTTATCGGCACTAGCGGGAAACACCGGGGAGCTGTTTTTT. Translating it yields CASSLSALAGNTGELFF.

This clone has more than one count but fewer than ten. The gene calls are TRBV7-3 and TRBJ1-1; TRBD1 agrees at 7 bases. This CDR3 is built from 14 residues. V was pared by 5 bases and J by 4 bases, with 7 bases of the junction left unmatched. Germline-derived CDR1 and CDR2 are SGHTA and FQGTGA. CDR3 amino acids: CASSERQGPTEAFF. CDR3 in DNA: TGTGCCAGCAGCGAACGACAGGGCCCCACTGAAGCTTTCTTT.

This clone was detected only a few times. The chain couples TRBV5-1 to TRBJ2-5; D gene ambiguous. The CDR3 runs to 12 residues. V was clipped by 4 bases and J by 3 bases, with 7 bases between them. Germline CDR1 and CDR2: SGHRS and YFSETQ. This CDR3 reads CASSGLKETQYF. As DNA, the CDR3 is TGCGCCAGCAGCGGGTTAAAAGAGACCCAGTACTTC.

This clone turned up a few times. The chain uses TRBV5-6 and TRBJ1-1; tentative D call: TRBD1 (6 bases). V was clipped by 2 bases and J by 5 bases, with 10 bases between them. CDR3 size: 13 residues. The V gene's germline CDR1 is SGHDT and CDR2 YYEEEE. The CDR3 sequence: CASSLQGRTEAFF. CDR3 coding DNA: TGTGCCAGCAGCTTACAGGGTCGGACTGAAGCTTTCTTT.